The TCR beta chain described here comes from a study of T cells in Graves' hyperthyroidism and ophthalmopathy. Germline loops: CDR1 DFQATT, CDR2 SNEGSKA (reference sequence). CDR3 size: 13 residues. The J segment lost 6 bases and the V segment lost 7 bases, leaving 5 bases of the junction unmatched. Lactation, pregnancy, other autoimmune disease or uncontrolled infection excluded patients. On the basis of clinical symptoms, serum thyroxine and TRAb, thyroid ultrasound and orbital computed tomography, diagnoses were made. This clonotype was observed many times. Its target is unknown. Amplified TCR beta CDR3 regions came from RNA transcripts. The primer set for the first-round RT-PCR of the TCR CDR3 was HTBI. TCRdb re-called the multiplex PCR reads through MiXCR, storing one row per CDR3 protein. The data show about 590,000 distinct CDR3 sequences, with 15% to 17% seen just once and approximately 7.4% held by the top ten.

General observations from the study: The model forecast ophthalmopathy, anticipating it by a median about six months before onset. Most clonotypes expanded in the thyroid (above 0.001) were also present in blood.

The chain employs TRBV20-1 and TRBJ2-3, with 12 bases fitting TRBD1. The TCR was taken from a woman aged 25 to 45 with Graves' hyperthyroidism. The sample consisted of blood. The CDR3 sequence is CSVWDRGQDTQYF. Here the CDR3 DNA reads TGCAGTGTTTGGGACAGGGGGCAGGATACGCAGTATTTT.